Described below is a single T cell receptor (beta chain) sequence and its context. Its antigen is unidentified. The data belong to a study of vaccination and CD4 T cells after COVID-19. Treatment in this sample: approximately nine-day PBMC culture with coronavirus spike peptide pools or control peptides (ViraFEST assay). Trimming took 6 bases from V and 9 from J; bases not matched to a gene: 8. Germline V gives CDR1 DFQATT, CDR2 SNEGSKA (reference sequence). This CDR3 contains 13 residues. Cultured CD4+ T cell DNA was sequenced using the Oncomine TCR Beta short-read assay. Cultured CD4+ T cells were the source of extracted genomic DNA. TCRdb re-derived calls from the PCR reads in MiXCR, one entry per CDR3 protein. Among around 13,000 distinct CDR3 sequences listed, about 60% were seen once. Whole-study findings and limits: The appearance of a median approximately 85% of reactive clones in convalescent patients occurred only post-vaccination.

The receptor was isolated from a human donor who had recovered from COVID-19. The specimen was CD4+ T cells from blood, cultured in vitro. The rearrangement uses TRBV20-1 and TRBJ2-3; 11 positions agree with TRBD2. CDR3 in amino acids: CSARLAGSGTQYF. The DNA for the CDR3 is TGCAGTGCCCGACTAGCGGGATCGGGCACGCAGTATTTT.